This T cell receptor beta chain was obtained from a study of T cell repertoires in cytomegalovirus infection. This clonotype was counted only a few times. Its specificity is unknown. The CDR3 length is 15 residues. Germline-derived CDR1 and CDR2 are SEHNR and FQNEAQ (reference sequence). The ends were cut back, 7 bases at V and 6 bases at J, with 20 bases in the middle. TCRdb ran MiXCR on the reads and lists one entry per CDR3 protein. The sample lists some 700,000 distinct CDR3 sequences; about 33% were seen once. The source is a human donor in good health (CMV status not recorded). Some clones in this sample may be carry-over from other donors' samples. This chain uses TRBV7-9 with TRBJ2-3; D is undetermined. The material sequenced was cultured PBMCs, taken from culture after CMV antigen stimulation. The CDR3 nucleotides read TGTGCCAGCACCCCCCCCGAGGTAAAGCTGGATACGCAGTATTTT. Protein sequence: CASTPPEVKLDTQYF.